A selection of T cell receptor beta chains follows, all from one sample in a study of shared clonotypes between healthy human individuals. Here immunoSEQ multiplex PCR was the method, and the copy in TCRdb shows in-frame clones only, minus some. This table has 2 million to 2.5 million clones, approximately 95% appearing once. Sequencing input: naive CD4+ T cells from PBMCs. The source of these receptors is a young man in good health. Some clones in this sample may be carry-over from other donors' samples. The CDR3 runs from the conserved cysteine through the conserved F or W. D genes are given only for firm matches. Some rows have no size entry. The others give once, few or many, or a class for an expanded clone.

V gene: TRBV5-1; D gene: -; J gene: TRBJ2-2; clone size: -; CDR3 DNA: TGCGCCAGCAGCCAAGGGCAGGGTCACACCGGGGAGCTGTTTTTT; CDR3 protein: CASSQGQGHTGELFF
V gene: TRBV18; D gene: TRBD2; J gene: TRBJ2-3; clone size: -; CDR3 DNA: TGTGCCAGCTCACCACTCACTAGCGGGAGAGATACGCAGTATTTT; CDR3 protein: CASSPLTSGRDTQYF
V gene: TRBV30; D gene: -; J gene: TRBJ2-2; clone size: -; CDR3 DNA: TGTGCCTGGAGTGTCACCCTAGCAGTGGGCGGGGAGCTGTTTTTT; CDR3 protein: CAWSVTLAVGGELFF
V gene: TRBV6-1; D gene: -; J gene: TRBJ2-3; clone size: -; CDR3 DNA: TGTGCCAGCAGTGAATGGTCCAGGCGGGATTTTGATACGCAGTATTTT; CDR3 protein: CASSEWSRRDFDTQYF
V gene: TRBV5-6; D gene: -; J gene: TRBJ1-3; clone size: -; CDR3 DNA: TGTGCCAGCAGCAGAGGGGAGTCTGGAAACACCATATATTTT; CDR3 protein: CASSRGESGNTIYF
V gene: TRBV9; D gene: -; J gene: TRBJ2-1; clone size: -; CDR3 DNA: TGTGCCAGCAGCGTAGATTTAGGAGGCCACAATGAGCAGTTCTTC; CDR3 protein: CASSVDLGGHNEQFF
V gene: TRBV5-1; D gene: TRBD2; J gene: TRBJ2-1; clone size: -; CDR3 DNA: TGCGCCAGCAGCTTGGCCCCACTAGCGGGAGCTCTCAGCTCCTACAATGAGCAGTTCTTC; CDR3 protein: CASSLAPLAGALSSYNEQFF
V gene: TRBV5-8; D gene: -; J gene: TRBJ1-3; clone size: -; CDR3 DNA: TGTGCCAGCAGCTTGGGCATACGATCCTCTGGAAACACCATATATTTT; CDR3 protein: CASSLGIRSSGNTIYF
V gene: TRBV7-3; D gene: -; J gene: TRBJ1-5; clone size: -; CDR3 DNA: TGTGCCAGCCTAACAAACCAGCCCCAGCATTTT; CDR3 protein: CASLTNQPQHF
V gene: TRBV19; D gene: -; J gene: TRBJ1-5; clone size: -; CDR3 DNA: TGTGCCAGTAGTCCCAGGACCGGGGGGCGGCCCCAGCATTTT; CDR3 protein: CASSPRTGGRPQHF
V gene: TRBV25-1; D gene: -; J gene: TRBJ1-2; clone size: once; CDR3 DNA: TGTGCCAGCAGTGCTTATTACAGCTATGGCTACACCTTC; CDR3 protein: CASSAYYSYGYTF
V gene: TRBV5-1; D gene: -; J gene: TRBJ2-1; clone size: -; CDR3 DNA: TGCGCCAGCAGCTTGGCGACAGCAGTCAATGAGCAGTTCTTC; CDR3 protein: CASSLATAVNEQFF
V gene: TRBV5-1; D gene: TRBD1; J gene: TRBJ2-3; clone size: -; CDR3 DNA: TGCGCCAGCAGCCATCCCTGGACAGGGACAGATACGCAGTATTTT; CDR3 protein: CASSHPWTGTDTQYF
V gene: TRBV7-3; D gene: -; J gene: TRBJ2-3; clone size: -; CDR3 DNA: TGTGCCAGCAGCTTAGATTTAGGGCGTACGCAGTATTTT; CDR3 protein: CASSLDLGRTQYF
V gene: TRBV6-5; D gene: TRBD2; J gene: TRBJ2-7; clone size: -; CDR3 DNA: TGTGCCAGCAGTTATGGGGCTAGCGGGACGTACGAGCAGTACTTC; CDR3 protein: CASSYGASGTYEQYF
V gene: TRBV7-3; D gene: -; J gene: TRBJ2-3; clone size: -; CDR3 DNA: TGTGCCAGCAGCTCTCAGCTGGGGTCAGATACGCAGTATTTT; CDR3 protein: CASSSQLGSDTQYF
V gene: TRBV7-3; D gene: -; J gene: TRBJ1-1; clone size: -; CDR3 DNA: TGTGCCAGCAGCCCTGGACAGTCGAACACTGAAGCTTTCTTT; CDR3 protein: CASSPGQSNTEAFF
V gene: TRBV18; D gene: -; J gene: TRBJ1-1; clone size: -; CDR3 DNA: TGTGCCAGCTCACAGACAATACTGAACACTGAAGCTTTCTTT; CDR3 protein: CASSQTILNTEAFF
V gene: TRBV19; D gene: -; J gene: TRBJ1-3; clone size: -; CDR3 DNA: TGTGCCAGTAGTATAATGCGGAGCTCTGGAAACACCATATATTTT; CDR3 protein: CASSIMRSSGNTIYF
V gene: TRBV27; D gene: -; J gene: TRBJ1-2; clone size: -; CDR3 DNA: TGTGCCAGCACTTTTTGGCTCCAGGGTAACTATGGCTACACCTTC; CDR3 protein: CASTFWLQGNYGYTF
V gene: TRBV29-1; D gene: -; J gene: TRBJ1-3; clone size: -; CDR3 DNA: TGCAGCGTCGCTACAGGTAGCTCTGGAAACACCATATATTTT; CDR3 protein: CSVATGSSGNTIYF
V gene: TRBV6-1; D gene: -; J gene: TRBJ1-1; clone size: -; CDR3 DNA: TGTGCCAGCCACTTGGACAGGAACACTGAAGCTTTCTTT; CDR3 protein: CASHLDRNTEAFF
V gene: TRBV13; D gene: -; J gene: TRBJ2-7; clone size: -; CDR3 DNA: TGTGCCAGCAGCCCCCCCCGCGGAGGTTACGAGCAGTACTTC; CDR3 protein: CASSPPRGGYEQYF
V gene: TRBV7-3; D gene: TRBD2; J gene: TRBJ2-7; clone size: -; CDR3 DNA: TGTGCCAGCAGCCCCGGGACTAGCGGGAGCGAGCAGTACTTC; CDR3 protein: CASSPGTSGSEQYF
V gene: TRBV4-3; D gene: -; J gene: TRBJ1-6; clone size: -; CDR3 DNA: TGCGCCAGCAGCCAAGATGGGGTTTCACCCCTCCACTTT; CDR3 protein: CASSQDGVSPLHF
V gene: TRBV15; D gene: -; J gene: TRBJ2-7; clone size: -; CDR3 DNA: TGTGCCACCAGCAGAGATAGCCAGGCCTACGAGCAGTACTTC; CDR3 protein: CATSRDSQAYEQYF
V gene: TRBV18; D gene: TRBD1; J gene: TRBJ1-1; clone size: -; CDR3 DNA: TGTGCCAGCTCCCCAATCACAGGGGGCACTGAAGCTTTCTTT; CDR3 protein: CASSPITGGTEAFF
V gene: TRBV2; D gene: -; J gene: TRBJ2-1; clone size: -; CDR3 DNA: TGTGCCAGCACCACAGAATACAATGAGCAGTTCTTC; CDR3 protein: CASTTEYNEQFF
V gene: TRBV7-9; D gene: -; J gene: TRBJ1-2; clone size: few; CDR3 DNA: TGTGCCAGCAGCTCCGGGCCCTATGGCTACACCTTC; CDR3 protein: CASSSGPYGYTF
V gene: TRBV12-1; D gene: -; J gene: TRBJ2-2; clone size: -; CDR3 DNA: TGTGCCAGCAGCTTAACTAGCGGGAGGGCCGACACCGGGGAGCTGTTTTTT; CDR3 protein: CASSLTSGRADTGELFF
V gene: TRBV14; D gene: -; J gene: TRBJ1-4; clone size: -; CDR3 DNA: TGTGCCAGCAGCCTAGGGCGGGAAAAACTGTTTTTT; CDR3 protein: CASSLGREKLFF
V gene: TRBV4-1; D gene: -; J gene: TRBJ2-5; clone size: -; CDR3 DNA: TGCGCCAGCAGCCAGGCCACGACCCAAGAGACCCAGTACTTC; CDR3 protein: CASSQATTQETQYF
V gene: TRBV6-5; D gene: -; J gene: TRBJ1-2; clone size: -; CDR3 DNA: TGTGCCAGCAGTCCAACAGCAACATCTAACTATGGCTACACCTTC; CDR3 protein: CASSPTATSNYGYTF
V gene: TRBV18; D gene: TRBD2; J gene: TRBJ2-1; clone size: -; CDR3 DNA: TGTGCCAGCTCACCACCTAGCGGGAGGGAAAATGAGCAGTTCTTC; CDR3 protein: CASSPPSGRENEQFF
V gene: TRBV2; D gene: -; J gene: TRBJ1-3; clone size: -; CDR3 DNA: TGTGCCAGCAGGGACGACATCGGAAACACCATATATTTT; CDR3 protein: CASRDDIGNTIYF
V gene: TRBV18; D gene: -; J gene: TRBJ1-5; clone size: once; CDR3 DNA: TGTGCCAGCTCACCATACTCGGGCCTCGTTGATCAGCCCCAGCATTTT; CDR3 protein: CASSPYSGLVDQPQHF